The present T cell receptor beta chain was sequenced within a study of blood T cell dynamics during melanoma immunotherapy. Each sorted CD8+ T cell subset had its entire DNA loaded. The protocol was immunoSEQ multiplex PCR, while the TCRdb copy is restricted to in-frame clones and leaves out a portion. The repertoire includes thousands of clones, around 97% of them detected once, and about 1.7% sits in the top ten. Time point here: pre-treatment baseline. Disease control meant complete response, partial response or stable disease at 12 weeks. Prior systemic cancer therapy, immunosuppressant use and other active malignancies excluded patients. V was clipped by 4 bases and J by 0 bases; unmatched bases: 4. The CDR3 totals 15 residues. In germline, CDR1 is SGHDN, CDR2 FVKESK.

This sample comprised effector memory CD8+ T cells from blood, obtained from a patient treated with checkpoint blockade. The chain links TRBV14 to TRBJ2-7; 9 nucleotides match TRBD1. The sequence came from a human donor with melanoma. This CDR3 reads CASSRTGQGSYEQYF. The CDR3 region has the DNA TGTGCCAGCAGCCGGACGGGACAGGGCTCCTACGAGCAGTACTTC. The whole variable domain, remainder taken from reference TRBV14 and TRBJ2-7, is EAGVTQFPSHSVIEKGQTVTLRCDPISGHDNLYWYRRVMGKEIKFLLHFVKESKQDESGMPNNRFLAERTGGTYSTLKVQPAELEDSGVYFCASSRTGQGSYEQYFGPGTRLTVT.